The rows below give T cell receptor beta chains drawn from one sample of a study of graft-versus-host responses after intestinal transplantation. Using immunoSEQ multiplex PCR, the repertoire was profiled, and TCRdb retains in-frame clones only, with some absent. The top ten clones hold roughly 2% of a sample with 80,000 to 95,000 clones, approximately 94% of them seen once. These TCRs are of unknown antigen specificity. The sample here was unstimulated CD8+ T cells sorted from spleen or lymph node cells, taken before intestinal transplant. Every receptor here comes from a human donor who received an intestinal transplant. Both conserved end residues are part of each CDR3. A D gene is named only where the DNA matches it firmly. For some rows the clone size is stated as once, few or many, or as a class when expanded; others skip it.

DNA	CDR3	V	D	J	size
TGTGCCAGCAGCTCAGGTAACGAGCAGTACTTC	CASSSGNEQYF	TRBV7-9	-	TRBJ2-7	-
TGTGCCAGCAGCTCCCAAATGGGGGACATCCACTCCTACGAGCAGTACTTC	CASSSQMGDIHSYEQYF	TRBV5-6	-	TRBJ2-7	-
TGCAGCGGTGCCGACACCCTGACCTACGAGCAGTACTTC	CSGADTLTYEQYF	TRBV29-1	-	TRBJ2-7	-
TGTGCCAGCAGTGAAGCAGTTTCCGGGGGGAACCAGCCCCAGCATTTT	CASSEAVSGGNQPQHF	TRBV2	-	TRBJ1-5	-
TGTGCCAGCAGTTTAGAGACAGGGGGCATCGACGAGCAGTACTTC	CASSLETGGIDEQYF	TRBV27	TRBD1	TRBJ2-7	-
TGTGCCAGCAGCTTACTCGGGGGGGATACGCAGTATTTT	CASSLLGGDTQYF	TRBV13	TRBD2	TRBJ2-3	-
TGTGCCAGCAGTGAAGCCCCCCCGGGGATGGCCAATGAGCAGTTCTTC	CASSEAPPGMANEQFF	TRBV2	-	TRBJ2-1	-
TGCGCCAGCAGCTTCGGGACTAGCGGGGGGGTCTACGAGCAGTACTTC	CASSFGTSGGVYEQYF	TRBV5-1	TRBD2	TRBJ2-7	once
TGTGCCAGCAGCTTAGGCCAGGGTCTTTACGAGCAGTACTTC	CASSLGQGLYEQYF	TRBV11-2	-	TRBJ2-7	-
TGTGCCAGCAGTCCTCTCCCCACGGGGAAAACTTATGGCTACACCTTC	CASSPLPTGKTYGYTF	TRBV27	-	TRBJ1-2	once
TGTGCCAGCAGCGTAGCATTCGGGACAGGGGTAGAGACCCAGTACTTC	CASSVAFGTGVETQYF	TRBV9	TRBD1	TRBJ2-5	-
TGTGCCAGCAGTTTTGGGACTCAGCAGTACTTC	CASSFGTQQYF	TRBV6-5	-	TRBJ2-7	-
TGTGCCAGCAGTAAATACTCCGGGGACAGGTCCTTTCGCTCTGGAAACACCATATATTTT	CASSKYSGDRSFRSGNTIYF	TRBV28	TRBD1	TRBJ1-3	-
TGTGCCTGGAGTGGCTCCCTAGCGGGGGGGCTCGTAGAGACCCAGTACTTC	CAWSGSLAGGLVETQYF	TRBV30	TRBD2	TRBJ2-5	-
TGTGCCAGCAATTCGGGGGGAATAGATACGCAGTATTTT	CASNSGGIDTQYF	TRBV13	TRBD2	TRBJ2-3	-
TGCGCCAGCAGCTTGAGGAGCGTCTACAATGAGCAGTTCTTC	CASSLRSVYNEQFF	TRBV5-1	-	TRBJ2-1	once
TGTGCCAGCACTACAGCTAACTATGGCTACACCTTC	CASTTANYGYTF	TRBV7-9	-	TRBJ1-2	-